In its sample, the clone carrying this T cell receptor beta chain was seen a few times. Assay: immunoSEQ multiplex PCR; the TCRdb copy retains only in-frame clones and omits some. The sample includes 150,000 to 200,000 clones, about 84% seen only once; the top ten take 15% to 20%. These data originate in a study of blood T cell repertoires in COVID-19. About the study: Samples representing acute and convalescent COVID-19 were sourced from the United States, Italy and Spain. In each case, the material was cDNA or gDNA derived from T cells, B-cell-depleted T cells, or PBMCs.

This receptor was identified in a person in their 70s with COVID-19, enrolled during active disease. The sequenced sample was peripheral blood.

In DNA, the CDR3 is TGTGCCAGCCAGGGTTCCTATAATTCACCCCTCCACTTT. This translates into CASQGSYNSPLHF. The rearrangement uses TRBV19 and TRBJ1-6; D might be TRBD1 (5 bases). Trimming removed 9 bases at V and 1 base at J, with 7 bases between. Germline V gene data show CDR1 as LNHDA and CDR2 as SQIVND (reference sequence). The CDR3 extends over 13 amino acids.